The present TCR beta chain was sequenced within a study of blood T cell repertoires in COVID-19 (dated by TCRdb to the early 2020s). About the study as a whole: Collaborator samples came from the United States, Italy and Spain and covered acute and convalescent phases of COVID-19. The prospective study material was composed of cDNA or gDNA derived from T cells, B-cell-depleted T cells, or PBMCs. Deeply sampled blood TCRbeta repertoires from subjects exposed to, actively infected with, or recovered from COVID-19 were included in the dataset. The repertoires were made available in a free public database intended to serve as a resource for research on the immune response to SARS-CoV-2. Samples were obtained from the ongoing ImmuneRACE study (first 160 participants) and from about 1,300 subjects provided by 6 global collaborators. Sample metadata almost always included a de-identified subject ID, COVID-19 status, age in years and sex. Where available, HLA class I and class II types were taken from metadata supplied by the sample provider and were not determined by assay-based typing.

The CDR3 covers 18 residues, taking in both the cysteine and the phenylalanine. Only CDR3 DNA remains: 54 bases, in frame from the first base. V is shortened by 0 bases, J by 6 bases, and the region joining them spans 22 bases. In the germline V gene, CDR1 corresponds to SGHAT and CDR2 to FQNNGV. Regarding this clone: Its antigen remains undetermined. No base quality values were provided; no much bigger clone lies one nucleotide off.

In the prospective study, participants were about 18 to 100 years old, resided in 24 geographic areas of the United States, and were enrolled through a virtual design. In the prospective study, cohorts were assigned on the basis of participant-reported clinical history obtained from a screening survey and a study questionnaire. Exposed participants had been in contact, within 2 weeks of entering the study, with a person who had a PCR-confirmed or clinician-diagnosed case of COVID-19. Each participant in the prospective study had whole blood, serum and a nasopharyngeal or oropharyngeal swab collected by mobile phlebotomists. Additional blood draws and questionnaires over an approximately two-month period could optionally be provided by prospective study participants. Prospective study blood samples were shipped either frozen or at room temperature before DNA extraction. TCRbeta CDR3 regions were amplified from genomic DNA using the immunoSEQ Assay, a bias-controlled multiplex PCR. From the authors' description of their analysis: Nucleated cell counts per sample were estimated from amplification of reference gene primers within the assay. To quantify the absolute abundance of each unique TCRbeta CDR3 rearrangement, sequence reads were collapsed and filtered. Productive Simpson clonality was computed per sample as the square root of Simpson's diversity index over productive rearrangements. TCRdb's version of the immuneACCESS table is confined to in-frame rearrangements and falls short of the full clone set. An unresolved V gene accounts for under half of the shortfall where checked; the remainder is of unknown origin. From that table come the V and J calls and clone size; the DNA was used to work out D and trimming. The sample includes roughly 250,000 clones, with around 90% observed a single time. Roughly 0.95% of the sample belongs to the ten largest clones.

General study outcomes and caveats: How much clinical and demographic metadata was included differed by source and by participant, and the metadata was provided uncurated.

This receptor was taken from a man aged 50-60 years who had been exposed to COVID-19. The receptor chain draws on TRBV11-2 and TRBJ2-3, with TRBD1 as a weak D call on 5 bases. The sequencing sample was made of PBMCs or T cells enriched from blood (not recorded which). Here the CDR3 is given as CASSLDFSDRRGDDTQYF. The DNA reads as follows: TGTGCCAGCAGCTTAGATTTCTCGGACCGAAGGGGTGACGATACGCAGTATTTT.